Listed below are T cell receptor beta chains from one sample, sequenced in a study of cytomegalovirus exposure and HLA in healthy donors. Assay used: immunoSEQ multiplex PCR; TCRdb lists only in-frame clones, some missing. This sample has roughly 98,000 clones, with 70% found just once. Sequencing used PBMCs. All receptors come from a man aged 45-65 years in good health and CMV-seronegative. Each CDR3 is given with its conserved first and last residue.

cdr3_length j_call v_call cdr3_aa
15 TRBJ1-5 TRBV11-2 CASSSGTVSGQPQHF
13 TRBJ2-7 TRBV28 CATTDSHAYEQYF
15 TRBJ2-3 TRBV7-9 CASSWGTAGGDTQYF
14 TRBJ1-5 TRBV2 CASSPDRVGQPQHF
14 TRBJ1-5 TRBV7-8 CASSLRGSNQPQHF
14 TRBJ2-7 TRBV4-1 CASSHPGGGYEQYF
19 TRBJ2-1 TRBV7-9 CASSLGLAGGSSSYNEQFF
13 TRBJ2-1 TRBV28 CASSGQGDNEQFF
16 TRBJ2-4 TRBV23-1 CASSQTRTGFENIQYF
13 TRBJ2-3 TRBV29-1 CSYRRTSADTQYF
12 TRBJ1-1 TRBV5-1 CASRWGENEAFF
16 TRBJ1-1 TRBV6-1 CASSAAPGTGLSEAFF
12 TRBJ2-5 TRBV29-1 CSVEYSGETQYF
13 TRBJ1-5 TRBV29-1 CSVVSYPNQPQHF
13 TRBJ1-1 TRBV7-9 CASSLLGDTEAFF
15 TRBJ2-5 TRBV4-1 CASSLTSGPRETQYF
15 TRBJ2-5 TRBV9 CASSVTSGTQETQYF
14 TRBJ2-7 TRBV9 CASSVGTGYDEQYF
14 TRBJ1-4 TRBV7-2 CASSLGTGNEKLFF
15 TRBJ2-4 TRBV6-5 CASSQHGHVKNIQYF
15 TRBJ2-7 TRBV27 CASSPGTGRVDEQYF
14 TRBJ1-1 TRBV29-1 CSVDGGQGGTEAFF
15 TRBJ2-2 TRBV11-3 CASSLDGRATGELFF
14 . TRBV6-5 CASSSTGQGREQYF
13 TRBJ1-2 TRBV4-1 CASSLGGVWGYTF
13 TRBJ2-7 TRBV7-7 CASSRGESYEQYF
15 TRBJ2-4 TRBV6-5 CASSLAGGPVNIQYF
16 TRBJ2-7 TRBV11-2 CASSPAPGGWYYEQYF
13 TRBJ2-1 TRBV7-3 CASSLDRDNEQFF
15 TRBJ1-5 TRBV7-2 CASSSRGDSNQPQHF
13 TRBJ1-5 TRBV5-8 CASSLTGNQPQHF
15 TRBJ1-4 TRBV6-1 CATSTGYYPNEKLFF
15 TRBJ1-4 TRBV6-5 CASSYRPGNTEKLFF
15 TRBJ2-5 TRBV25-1 CASSPVAGVQETQYF
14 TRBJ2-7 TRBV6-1 CASSFFSGSYEQYF
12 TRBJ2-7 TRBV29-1 CSVEADSYEQYF
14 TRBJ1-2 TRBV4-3 CASSQAQGGYGYTF
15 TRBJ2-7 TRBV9 CASSVAGTSPLEQYF
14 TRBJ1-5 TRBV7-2 CASSQLGGRQPQHF
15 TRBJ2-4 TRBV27 CASSLNRVAKNIQYF
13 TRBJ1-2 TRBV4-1 CASSQATGYGYTF
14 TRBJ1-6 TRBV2 CASSPTGYNSPLHF
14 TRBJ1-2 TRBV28 CASSPFLRGWGYTF
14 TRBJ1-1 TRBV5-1 CASSLEALNTEAFF
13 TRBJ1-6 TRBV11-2 CASSLVINSPLHF
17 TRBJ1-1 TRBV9 CASSVGTGGRLGTEAFF
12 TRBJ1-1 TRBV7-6 CASSLDGTEAFF
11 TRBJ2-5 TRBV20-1 CSAKIVETQYF
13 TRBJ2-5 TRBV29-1 CSTRTGGQETQYF